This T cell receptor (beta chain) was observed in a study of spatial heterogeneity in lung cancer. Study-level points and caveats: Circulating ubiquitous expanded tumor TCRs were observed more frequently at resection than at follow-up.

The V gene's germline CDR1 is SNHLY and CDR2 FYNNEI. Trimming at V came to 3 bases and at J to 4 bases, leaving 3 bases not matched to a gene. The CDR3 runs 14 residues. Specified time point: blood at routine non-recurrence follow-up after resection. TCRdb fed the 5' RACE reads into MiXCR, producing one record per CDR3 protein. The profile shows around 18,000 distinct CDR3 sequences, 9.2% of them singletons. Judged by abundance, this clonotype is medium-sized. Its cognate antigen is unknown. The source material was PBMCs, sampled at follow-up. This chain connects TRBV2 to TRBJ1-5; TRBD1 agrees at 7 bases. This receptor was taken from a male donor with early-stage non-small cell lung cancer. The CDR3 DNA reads TGTGCCAGCAGTGACGACAGGGCGAATCAGCCCCAGCATTTT. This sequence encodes CASSDDRANQPQHF.